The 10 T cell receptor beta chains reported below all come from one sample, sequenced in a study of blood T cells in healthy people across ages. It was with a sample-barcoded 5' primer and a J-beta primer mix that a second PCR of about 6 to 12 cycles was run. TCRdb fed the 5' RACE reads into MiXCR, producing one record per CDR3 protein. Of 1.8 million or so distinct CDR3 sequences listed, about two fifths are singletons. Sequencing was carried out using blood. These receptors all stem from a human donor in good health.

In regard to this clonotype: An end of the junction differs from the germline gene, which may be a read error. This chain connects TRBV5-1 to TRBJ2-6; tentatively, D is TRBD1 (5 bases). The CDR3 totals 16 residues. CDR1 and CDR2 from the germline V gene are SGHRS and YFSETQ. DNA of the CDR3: TGCGTCAGCAGCTTGATGCCAGGGCCTGGGGCCAACGTCCTGACTTTC. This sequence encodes CVSSLMPGPGANVLTF.

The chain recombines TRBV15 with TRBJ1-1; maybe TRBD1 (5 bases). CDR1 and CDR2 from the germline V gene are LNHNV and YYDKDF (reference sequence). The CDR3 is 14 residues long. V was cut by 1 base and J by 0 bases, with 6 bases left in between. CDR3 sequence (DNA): TGTGCCACCAGCAGAGTAGGGGTGAACACTGAAGCTTTCTTT. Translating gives CATSRVGVNTEAFF.

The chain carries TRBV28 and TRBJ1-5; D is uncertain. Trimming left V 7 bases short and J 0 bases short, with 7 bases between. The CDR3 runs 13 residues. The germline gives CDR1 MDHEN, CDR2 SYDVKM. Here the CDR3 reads CASTQFSNQPQHF. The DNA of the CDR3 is TGTGCCAGCACCCAGTTTAGCAATCAGCCCCAGCATTTT.

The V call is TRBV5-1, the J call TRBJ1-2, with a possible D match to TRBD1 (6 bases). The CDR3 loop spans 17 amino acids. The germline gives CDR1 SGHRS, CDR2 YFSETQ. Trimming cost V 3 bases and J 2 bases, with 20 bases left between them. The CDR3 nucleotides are TGCGCCAGCAGCTCCGGGGCCCAGGGGTCATTAAACTATGGCTACACCTTC. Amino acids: CASSSGAQGSLNYGYTF.

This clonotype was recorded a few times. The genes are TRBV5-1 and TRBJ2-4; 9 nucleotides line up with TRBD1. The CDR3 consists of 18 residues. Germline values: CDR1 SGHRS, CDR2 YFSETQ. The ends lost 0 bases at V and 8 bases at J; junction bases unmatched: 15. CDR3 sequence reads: CASSLGGNTGTGLDIQYF. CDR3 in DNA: TGCGCCAGCAGCTTGGGGGGGAACACCGGGACAGGGTTGGACATTCAGTACTTC. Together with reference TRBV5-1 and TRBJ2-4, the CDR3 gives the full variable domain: KAGVTQTPRYLIKTRGQQVTLSCSPISGHRSVSWYQQTPGQGLQFLFEYFSETQRNKGNFPGRFSGRQFSNSRSEMNVSTLELGDSALYLCASSLGGNTGTGLDIQYFGAGTRLSVL.

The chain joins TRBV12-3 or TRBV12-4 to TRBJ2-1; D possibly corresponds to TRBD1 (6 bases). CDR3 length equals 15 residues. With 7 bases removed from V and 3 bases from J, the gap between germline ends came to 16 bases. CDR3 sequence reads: CASTTRAGVYNEQFF. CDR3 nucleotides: TGTGCCAGCACCACCAGGGCAGGGGTCTACAATGAGCAGTTCTTC.

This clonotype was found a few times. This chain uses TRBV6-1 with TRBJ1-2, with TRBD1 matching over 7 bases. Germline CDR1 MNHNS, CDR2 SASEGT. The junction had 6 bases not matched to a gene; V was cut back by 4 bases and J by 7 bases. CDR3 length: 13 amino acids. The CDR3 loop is CASSVDRVIGYTF. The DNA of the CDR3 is TGTGCCAGCAGTGTTGACAGGGTTATTGGCTACACCTTC.

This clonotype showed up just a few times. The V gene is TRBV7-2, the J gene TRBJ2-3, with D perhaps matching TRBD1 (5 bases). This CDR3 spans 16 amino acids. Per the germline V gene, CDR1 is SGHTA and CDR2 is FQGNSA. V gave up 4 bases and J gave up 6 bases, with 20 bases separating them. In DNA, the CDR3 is TGTGCCAGCAGCTCCGAAAATCCAGGGTCTATGGATACGCAGTATTTT. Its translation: CASSSENPGSMDTQYF.

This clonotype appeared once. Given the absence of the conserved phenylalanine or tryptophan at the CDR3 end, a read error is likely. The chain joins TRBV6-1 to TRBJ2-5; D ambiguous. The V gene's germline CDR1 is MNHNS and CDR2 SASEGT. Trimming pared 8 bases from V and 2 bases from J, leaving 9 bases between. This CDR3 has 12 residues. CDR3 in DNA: TGTGCCAGCCGCAACATTCAAGAGACCCAGTACTAC. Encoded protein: CASRNIQETQYY.

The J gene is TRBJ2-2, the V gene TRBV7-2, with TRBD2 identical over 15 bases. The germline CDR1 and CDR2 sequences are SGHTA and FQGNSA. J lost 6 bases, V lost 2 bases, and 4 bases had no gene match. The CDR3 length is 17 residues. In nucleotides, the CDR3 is TGTGCCAGCAGCTTATACGGACTAGCGGGGGGGGCCGGGGAGCTGTTTTTT. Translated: CASSLYGLAGGAGELFF. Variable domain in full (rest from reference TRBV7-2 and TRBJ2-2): GAGVSQSPSNKVTEKGKDVELRCDPISGHTALYWYRQSLGQGLEFLIYFQGNSAPDKSGLPSDRFSAERTGGSVSTLTIQRTQQEDSAVYLCASSLYGLAGGAGELFFGEGSRLTVL.